This T cell receptor (beta chain) came from a study of patients and donors after allogeneic stem cell transplantation. TCRdb re-called the RT-PCR reads with MiXCR, one entry per CDR3 protein. The data show 900,000 to 1,000,000 distinct CDR3 sequences, with more than 15% seen just once and roughly 6.4% held by the top ten. This clonotype has a count of ten or more. V lost 0 bases and J 6 bases, leaving 9 bases between the germline ends. The CDR3 covers 13 residues. CDR1 is GTSNPN and CDR2 is SVGIG in the germline V gene (reference sequence). Specimen: blood, either unsorted or a sorted T cell fraction (not recorded which). The receptor comes from a human donor who was either an allogeneic HSCT recipient or a stem cell or donor lymphocyte infusion donor (not recorded which). It is not recorded whose cells these are; they may come from a transplant donor. The rearrangement joins TRBV30 to TRBJ1-5; perhaps TRBD1 as D (6 bases). This CDR3 reads CAWSVQGGQPQHF. As DNA, the CDR3 is TGTGCCTGGAGTGTACAGGGAGGTCAGCCCCAGCATTTT.